Sequencing of this T cell receptor beta chain was carried out in a study of vaccination effects on CD4 cells after COVID-19. Study-level background: Each participant was administered two doses of either the BNT162b2 or the mRNA-1273 vaccine.

Sequencing was preceded by expansion of antigen-specific CD4+ T cells with viral peptide pools in the ViraFEST assay. Subsequent to a culture period of more than 9 days, CD4+ T cells were isolated. According to the study, vaccine recipients showed no prior SARS-CoV-2 infection and negative nucleocapsid antibodies. In culture with roughly 10 IU/ml IL-2 and approximately 9.1 ug/ml peptides, PBMC were grown at a few million per well. Half-medium replacement with IL-2 medium occurred on days 3 and 7. CDR1 and CDR2 (germline): LGHDT, YNNKEL (reference sequence). The length of the CDR3 is 12 residues. V shed 0 bases and J shed 7 bases, with 6 bases lying between them. The table came from immunoSEQ multiplex PCR; TCRdb's copy has only in-frame clones and leaves some out. The repertoire holds 25,000 or so clones, with about 71% as singletons. As concerns this clone: Its antigen remains unknown.

Sequencing used CD4+ T cells from PBMCs cultured with HCoV-OC43 spike peptides, obtained before COVID-19 vaccination. Subset given: HCoV-OC43 spike overlapping peptide pool stimulation. This sequence originates from a human donor who received a COVID-19 vaccine. The chain uses TRBV3-1 (or the pseudogene TRBV3-2) and TRBJ2-5; D is undetermined. The DNA of the CDR3 is TGTGCCAGCAGCCAAGATATCGTGACCCAGTACTTC. This gives the protein CASSQDIVTQYF.